Listed below are T cell receptor beta chains from one sample, sequenced in a study of cytomegalovirus exposure and HLA in healthy donors. Method: immunoSEQ multiplex PCR; TCRdb's copy keeps in-frame clones and lacks some. The data hold 55,000 to 85,000 clones, with 70% to 80% observed a single time. Sample: PBMCs. Source of these receptors: a man aged 18 to 35 in good health and CMV-seropositive. Both conserved end residues are trimmed from each CDR3. Fields, in order: CDR3 protein, V gene.

ASSLVGTSDSEQY	TRBV7-9
AISPGSITDEQY	TRBV10-3
ASSAGLANEQF	TRBV27
ASSLSGSPGTQY	TRBV7-9
ASSPSGTAYEQY	TRBV7-9
ASRDTGWGRRETQY	TRBV2
ATWDRWGYGYT	TRBV10-3
ASSPTRVANEKLF	TRBV10-2
ASSLGERTEAF	TRBV13
ASSWLSGGGEKLF	TRBV7-2
ASSESGTGTYNEQF	TRBV10-1
ASSSGQSNQSQH	TRBV11-2
ASRGGGGNTIY	TRBV9
ASGSDRGGTEAF	TRBV23-1
ASSPLLNQPQH	TRBV7-9
ASSPRKGGANTEAF	TRBV4-1
ASSWTGGAGELF	TRBV6-5
ASSGGLAGISDTQY	TRBV7-2